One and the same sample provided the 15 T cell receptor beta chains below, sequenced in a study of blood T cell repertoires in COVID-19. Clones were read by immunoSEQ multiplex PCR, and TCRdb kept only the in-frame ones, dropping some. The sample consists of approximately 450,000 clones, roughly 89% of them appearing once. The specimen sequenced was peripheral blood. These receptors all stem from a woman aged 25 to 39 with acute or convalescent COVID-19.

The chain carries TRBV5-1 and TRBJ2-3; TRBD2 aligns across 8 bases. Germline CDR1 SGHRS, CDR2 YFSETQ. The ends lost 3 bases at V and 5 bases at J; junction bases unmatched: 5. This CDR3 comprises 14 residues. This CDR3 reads CASSSGGAGDTQYF. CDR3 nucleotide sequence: TGCGCCAGCAGCTCCGGGGGGGCCGGAGATACGCAGTATTTT.

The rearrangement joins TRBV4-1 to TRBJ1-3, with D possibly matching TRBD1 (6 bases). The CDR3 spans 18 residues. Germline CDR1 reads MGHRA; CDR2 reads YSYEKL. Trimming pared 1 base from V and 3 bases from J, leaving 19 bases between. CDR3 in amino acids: CASSQVILGPGVGNTIYF. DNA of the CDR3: TGCGCCAGCAGCCAAGTCATCCTTGGGCCAGGGGTTGGAAACACCATATATTTT.

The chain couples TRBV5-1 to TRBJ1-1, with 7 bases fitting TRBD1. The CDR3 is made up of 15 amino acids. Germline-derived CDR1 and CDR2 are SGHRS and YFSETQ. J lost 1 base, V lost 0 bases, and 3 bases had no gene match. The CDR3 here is CASSLGGGRNTEAFF. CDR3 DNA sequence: TGCGCCAGCAGCTTGGGAGGGGGCCGGAACACTGAAGCTTTCTTT.

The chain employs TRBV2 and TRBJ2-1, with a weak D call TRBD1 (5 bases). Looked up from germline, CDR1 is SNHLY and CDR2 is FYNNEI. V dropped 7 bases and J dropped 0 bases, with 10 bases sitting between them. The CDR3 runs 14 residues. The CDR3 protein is CASIGAASYNEQFF. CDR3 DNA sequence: TGTGCCAGCATAGGGGCGGCCTCCTACAATGAGCAGTTCTTC. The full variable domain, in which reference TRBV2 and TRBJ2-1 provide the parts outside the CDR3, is EPEVTQTPSHQVTQMGQEVILRCVPISNHLYFYWYRQILGQKVEFLVSFYNNEISEKSEIFDDQFSVERPDGSNFTLKIRSTKLEDSAMYFCASIGAASYNEQFFGPGTRLTVL.

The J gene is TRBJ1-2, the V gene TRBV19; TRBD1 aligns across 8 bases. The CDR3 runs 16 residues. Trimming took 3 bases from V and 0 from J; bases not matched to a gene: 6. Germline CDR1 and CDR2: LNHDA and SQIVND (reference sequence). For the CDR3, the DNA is TGTGCCAGTAGTATGGGAGACAGGGGAACTAACTATGGCTACACCTTC. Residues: CASSMGDRGTNYGYTF.

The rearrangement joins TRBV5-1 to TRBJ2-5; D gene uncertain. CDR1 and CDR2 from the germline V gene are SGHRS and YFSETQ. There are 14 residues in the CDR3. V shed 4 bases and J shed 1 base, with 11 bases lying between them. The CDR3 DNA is TGCGCCAGCAGCCGTGACTTGCGCCAAGAGACCCAGTACTTC. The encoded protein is CASSRDLRQETQYF.

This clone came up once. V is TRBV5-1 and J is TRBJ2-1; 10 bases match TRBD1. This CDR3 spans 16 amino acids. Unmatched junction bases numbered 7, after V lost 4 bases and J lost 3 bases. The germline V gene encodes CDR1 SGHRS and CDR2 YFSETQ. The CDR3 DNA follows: TGCGCCAGCAGCCTACGACAGGGGGCTAGCTACAATGAGCAGTTCTTC. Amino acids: CASSLRQGASYNEQFF.

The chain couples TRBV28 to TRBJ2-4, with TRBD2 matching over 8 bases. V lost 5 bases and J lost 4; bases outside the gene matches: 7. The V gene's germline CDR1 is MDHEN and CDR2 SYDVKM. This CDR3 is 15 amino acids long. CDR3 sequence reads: CASSPPGGLKNIQYF. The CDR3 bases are TGTGCCAGCAGTCCGCCGGGGGGGCTAAAAAACATTCAGTACTTC.

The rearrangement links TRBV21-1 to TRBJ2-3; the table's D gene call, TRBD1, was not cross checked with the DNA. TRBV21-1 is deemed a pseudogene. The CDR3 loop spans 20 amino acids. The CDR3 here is CASSKGGVTVSRSVADTQYF. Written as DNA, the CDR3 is TGTGCCAGCAGCAAAGGGGGCGTAACGGTTAGCAGGAGTGTAGCAGATACGCAGTATTTT.

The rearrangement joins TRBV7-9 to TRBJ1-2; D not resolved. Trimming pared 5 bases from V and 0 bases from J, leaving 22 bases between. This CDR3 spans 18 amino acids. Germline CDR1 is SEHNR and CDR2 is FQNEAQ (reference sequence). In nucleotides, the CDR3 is TGTGCCAGCAGCCCTCCTTTCACGAGGAGGACCGCTAACTATGGCTACACCTTC. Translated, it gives CASSPPFTRRTANYGYTF.

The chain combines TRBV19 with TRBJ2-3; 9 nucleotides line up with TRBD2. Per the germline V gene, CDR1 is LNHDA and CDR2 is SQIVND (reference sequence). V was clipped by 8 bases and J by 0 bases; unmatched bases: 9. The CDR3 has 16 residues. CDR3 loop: CASARGSGGSTDTQYF. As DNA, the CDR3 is TGTGCCAGTGCGCGGGGTAGCGGGGGAAGCACAGATACGCAGTATTTT.

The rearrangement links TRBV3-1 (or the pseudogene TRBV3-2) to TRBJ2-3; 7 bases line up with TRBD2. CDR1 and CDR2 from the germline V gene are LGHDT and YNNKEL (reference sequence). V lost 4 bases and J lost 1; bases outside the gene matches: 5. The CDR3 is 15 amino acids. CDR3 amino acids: CASSRAGVRTDTQYF. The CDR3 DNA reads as TGTGCCAGCAGCCGGGCGGGGGTGCGCACAGATACGCAGTATTTT.

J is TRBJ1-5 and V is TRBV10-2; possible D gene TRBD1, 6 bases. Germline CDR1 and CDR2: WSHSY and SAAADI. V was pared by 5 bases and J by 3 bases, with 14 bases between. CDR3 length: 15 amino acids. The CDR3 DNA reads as TGCGCCAGCAGTTGGGGACAACCTTCCAATCAGCCCCAGCATTTT. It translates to CASSWGQPSNQPQHF.

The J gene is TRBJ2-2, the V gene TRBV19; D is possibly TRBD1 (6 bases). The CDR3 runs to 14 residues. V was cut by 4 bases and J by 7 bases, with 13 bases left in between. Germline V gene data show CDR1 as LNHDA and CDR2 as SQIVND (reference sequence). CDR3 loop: CASSRTGYGGELFF. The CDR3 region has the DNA TGTGCCAGTAGTAGAACAGGGTATGGCGGGGAGCTGTTTTTT.

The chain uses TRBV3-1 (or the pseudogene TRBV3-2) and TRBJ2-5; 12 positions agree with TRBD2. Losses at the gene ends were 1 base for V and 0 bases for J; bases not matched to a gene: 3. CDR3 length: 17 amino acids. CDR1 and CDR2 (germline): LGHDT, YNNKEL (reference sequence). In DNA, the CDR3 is TGTGCCAGCAGCCAAGGAGGACTAGCGGGGCACCAAGAGACCCAGTACTTC. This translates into CASSQGGLAGHQETQYF.